The clone carrying this T cell receptor (beta chain) was recorded many times. The antigen is undetermined. The data derive from a study of blood T cells in healthy people across ages. Whole-study results and caveats: Significant beta diversity loss was already apparent by age approximately 38, declining roughly linearly. Versus aged donors, long-lived donors had higher diversity and more naive CD4+ cells. Bulk PBMC profiling left naive and antigen-experienced comparisons inconclusive.

The authors ran a second PCR of about 7 to 12 cycles using a sample-barcoded 5' primer and a J-beta primer mix. A tag from a template-switch adaptor with 12 random nucleotides marked each cDNA molecule. Using its own MiXCR run on the 5' RACE reads, TCRdb lists one record per CDR3 protein. The sample includes some 790,000 distinct CDR3 sequences, around 26% of them seen just once. CDR1 ENHRY and CDR2 SYGVKD come from the germline V gene. This CDR3 comprises 12 residues. Trimming removed 8 bases from V and 4 bases from J; junction bases left unmatched: 3. The V gene is TRBV10-3, the J gene TRBJ1-2; TRBD1 matches 8 bases. The origin of this receptor is an elderly woman in good health. Material for sequencing was blood. Here the CDR3 DNA reads TGTGCCATCTCAGGGACAGGCTATGGCTACACCTTC. Translation: CAISGTGYGYTF.